Presented here are 11 T cell receptor beta chains from one specimen sequenced in a study of cytomegalovirus exposure and HLA in healthy donors. PCR primers comprised 60 Vbeta and 13 Jbeta primers. The method was immunoSEQ multiplex PCR; TCRdb's version includes in-frame clones alone and lacks a portion of them. The sample includes 85,000 to 100,000 clones, around 73% of them seen just once. Material: PBMCs. The receptors come from a woman between 35 and 50 years old in good health and CMV-seropositive.

This clone was detected once. This rearrangement joins TRBV28 to TRBJ2-1; a possible D gene is TRBD1 (5 bases). The germline V gene has CDR1 MDHEN and CDR2 SYDVKM. V gave up 4 bases and J gave up 4 bases, with 14 bases separating them. The CDR3 runs 15 residues. The CDR3 DNA reads as TGTGCCAGCAGTTCCGACAGTCCCATTTACAATGAGCAGTTCTTC. Amino acid sequence: CASSSDSPIYNEQFF.

CDR3 protein: CATSGTPSYEQYF. CDR3 in DNA: TGTGCCACCTCAGGGACACCCTCCTACGAGCAGTACTTC. V usage is TRBV2 and J usage is TRBJ2-7, with D maybe TRBD1 (6 bases). The CDR3 consists of 13 residues. V lost 10 bases and J lost 0, with 13 bases in between. Germline CDR1 and CDR2: SNHLY and FYNNEI.

The chain employs TRBV6-5 and TRBJ2-2; TRBD1 matches 7 bases. Germline V gene data show CDR1 as MNHEY and CDR2 as SVGAGI. The CDR3 sequence is 13 residues long. V lost 7 bases and J lost 3; bases outside the gene matches: 2. CDR3 sequence reads: CASKTGDTGELFF. The CDR3 DNA reads TGTGCCAGCAAAACAGGGGACACCGGGGAGCTGTTTTTT.

This clone has just a few counts. The chain couples TRBV28 to TRBJ2-7, with D maybe TRBD1 (5 bases). CDR1 and CDR2 (germline): MDHEN, SYDVKM. The V end was cut by 3 bases, the J end by 0 bases, with 12 bases between. The CDR3 is 15 residues long. The CDR3 spells CASSFIQASSYEQYF. In nucleotides, the CDR3 is TGTGCCAGCAGTTTTATACAGGCGTCCTCCTACGAGCAGTACTTC.

This chain uses TRBV5-5 with TRBJ1-2, with 8 bases lining up with TRBD1. The CDR3 is made up of 15 amino acids. From germline, CDR1 is SGHKS and CDR2 YYEKEE (reference sequence). V shed 4 bases and J 4 bases; nucleotides not matched to a gene: 9. CDR3: CASSRDGQGGYGYTF. Written as DNA, the CDR3 is TGTGCCAGCAGCCGGGACGGACAGGGTGGCTATGGCTACACCTTC.

The chain combines TRBV2 with TRBJ2-2; D is unresolved. The CDR3 loop spans 15 amino acids. The V gene lost 2 bases and the J gene lost 5 bases, with 12 bases spanning the gap. The germline CDR1 and CDR2 sequences are SNHLY and FYNNEI. Here the CDR3 reads CASSEPSLGTGELFF. CDR3 DNA sequence: TGTGCCAGCAGTGAACCATCTCTCGGGACCGGGGAGCTGTTTTTT. The whole variable domain, filled in from reference TRBV2 and TRBJ2-2, reads EPEVTQTPSHQVTQMGQEVILRCVPISNHLYFYWYRQILGQKVEFLVSFYNNEISEKSEIFDDQFSVERPDGSNFTLKIRSTKLEDSAMYFCASSEPSLGTGELFFGEGSRLTVL.

Here the CDR3 reads CASTWDRGYEQYF. The CDR3 nucleotides read TGTGCCAGCACTTGGGACAGGGGTTACGAGCAGTACTTC. The chain has TRBV28 and TRBJ2-7; TRBD1 matches at 10 bases. Germline CDR1 is MDHEN and CDR2 is SYDVKM. This CDR3 spans 13 amino acids. With 7 bases clipped from V and 4 bases from J, the junction kept 4 bases outside the gene matches. The full variable domain, its missing parts supplied by reference TRBV28 and TRBJ2-7, is DVKVTQSSRYLVKRTGEKVFLECVQDMDHENMFWYRQDPGLGLRLIYFSYDVKMKEKGDIPEGYSVSREKKERFSLILESASTNQTSMYLCASTWDRGYEQYFGPGTRLTVT.

This clone occurred once. The V call is TRBV28, the J call TRBJ1-3; TRBD1 is a possible D gene (6 bases). V lost 4 bases and J 1 base, leaving 17 bases between the germline ends. This CDR3 is 17 amino acids long. Per the germline V gene, CDR1 is MDHEN and CDR2 is SYDVKM. The CDR3 region has the DNA TGTGCCAGCAGTTCGTTTGGGGGCGTCGGGTCTGGAAACACCATATATTTT. This sequence encodes CASSSFGGVGSGNTIYF.

This rearrangement joins TRBV2 to TRBJ1-3, with D tentatively TRBD1 (6 bases). Looked up from germline, CDR1 is SNHLY and CDR2 is FYNNEI. Trimming removed 6 bases at V and 4 bases at J, with 16 bases between. The CDR3 runs 15 residues. The DNA of the CDR3 is TGTGCCAGCAGGCAATCAGGGGCGCAAGGAAACACCATATATTTT. It yields the protein CASRQSGAQGNTIYF. The complete variable domain, with remaining parts taken from reference TRBV2 and TRBJ1-3, reads EPEVTQTPSHQVTQMGQEVILRCVPISNHLYFYWYRQILGQKVEFLVSFYNNEISEKSEIFDDQFSVERPDGSNFTLKIRSTKLEDSAMYFCASRQSGAQGNTIYFGEGSWLTVV.

V usage is TRBV28 and J usage is TRBJ2-1; 11 bases align to TRBD2. V was pared by 6 bases and J by 0 bases, with 10 bases of the junction left unmatched. CDR1 is MDHEN, CDR2 SYDVKM, per germline. The CDR3 extends over 18 amino acids. The CDR3 bases are TGTGCCAGCAGCGGACTAGCGGGCTACATAAGCTCCTACAATGAGCAGTTCTTC. It codes for CASSGLAGYISSYNEQFF.

The genes are TRBV5-1 and TRBJ1-4; 7 bases align to TRBD1. The CDR3 covers 14 residues. After removal of 7 bases from V and 8 bases from J, the junction contained 11 bases not matched to a gene. The germline V gene encodes CDR1 SGHRS and CDR2 YFSETQ. The CDR3: CASQNTGVEEKLFF. The DNA for the CDR3 is TGCGCCAGCCAGAATACAGGGGTGGAAGAAAAACTGTTTTTT.